Shown below are 11 T cell receptor beta chains from a single sample sequenced in a study of CD4 T cells in relation to SARS-CoV-2 and coronaviruses. Profiled with immunoSEQ multiplex PCR; TCRdb holds only in-frame clones, not every one. The sample lists under 70,000 clones, 70% to 90% occurring once. Unexposed donor CD4+ T cells date from about 2011-2018, before the COVID-19 pandemic. Sample: memory CD4+ T cells from PBMCs. All receptors come from a human donor in good health.

This sequence joins TRBV3-1 (or the pseudogene TRBV3-2) and TRBJ1-2; no firm D call. The germline V gene has CDR1 LGHDT and CDR2 YNNKEL (reference sequence). V lost 6 bases and J 3 bases, leaving 8 bases between the germline ends. This CDR3 contains 12 residues. In DNA, the CDR3 is TGTGCCAGCAGGGACGGTGACTATGGCTACACCTTC. This codes for CASRDGDYGYTF.

V gene TRBV28 combines with J gene TRBJ2-5; the D call may be TRBD1 or TRBD2 (5 bases each). Trimming shortened V by 6 bases and J by 4 bases, and 12 bases separated the two germline ends. This CDR3 spans 13 amino acids. Germline CDR1 reads MDHEN; CDR2 reads SYDVKM. The CDR3 spells CASRKGPRETQYF. In DNA, the CDR3 is TGTGCCAGCAGAAAGGGACCCCGAGAGACCCAGTACTTC.

This clone was seen just once. V gene TRBV7-3 combines with J gene TRBJ2-7; D tentatively fits TRBD1 or TRBD2 (5 bases each). From germline, CDR1 is SGHTA and CDR2 FQGTGA. This CDR3 is 13 amino acids long. The V end lost 3 bases, the J end lost 3 bases, and 9 bases lay between the germline ends. CDR3 region: CASSLGPDYEQYF. CDR3 DNA: TGTGCCAGCAGCTTGGGACCCGACTACGAGCAGTACTTC.

The chain employs TRBV7-9 and TRBJ2-3; D gene unclear. Germline V gene lookup returns CDR1 SEHNR and CDR2 FQNEAQ (reference sequence). This CDR3 is built from 14 residues. Trimming stripped 5 bases from V and 1 base from J, with 10 bases between. CDR3 loop: CASSNFGGTDTQYF. The CDR3, as DNA: TGTGCCAGCAGCAACTTTGGGGGCACAGATACGCAGTATTTT.

The chain joins TRBV14 to TRBJ2-5; either TRBD1 or TRBD2 may fit D (6 bases each). The germline V gene encodes CDR1 SGHDN and CDR2 FVKESK. V was cut by 1 base and J by 7 bases, with 16 bases left in between. The CDR3 contains 15 residues. The CDR3 coding sequence is TGTGCCAGCAGCCAAGCTCGGGGGCAAAAGGGGACCCAGTACTTC. This codes for CASSQARGQKGTQYF.

This chain uses TRBV3-1 (or the pseudogene TRBV3-2) with TRBJ2-2, with a possible D match to TRBD1 (5 bases). CDR1 is LGHDT and CDR2 is YNNKEL in the germline V gene (reference sequence). Trimming pared 4 bases from V and 4 bases from J, leaving 16 bases between. The CDR3 covers 16 residues. CDR3 sequence reads: CASSRRTSSSTGELFF. The CDR3 DNA reads as TGTGCCAGCAGCCGACGGACAAGCAGCTCCACCGGGGAGCTGTTTTTT.

The chain recombines TRBV10-3 with TRBJ2-1, with TRBD1 as a possible D gene (5 bases). V was clipped by 4 bases and J by 8 bases, with 9 bases between them. Germline V gene data show CDR1 as ENHRY and CDR2 as SYGVKD. The CDR3 consists of 12 residues. The DNA for the CDR3 is TGTGCCATCAGTGTAGGGGCCGATGAGCAGTTCTTC. Translated, it gives CAISVGADEQFF.

The chain employs TRBV28 and TRBJ1-2, with D possibly being TRBD1 (6 bases). V was shortened by 3 bases and J by 0 bases, with 11 bases between the two germline ends. Per the germline V gene, CDR1 is MDHEN and CDR2 is SYDVKM. The CDR3 extends over 15 amino acids. The CDR3 region is CASSLGTRPNYGYTF. The CDR3 region has the DNA TGTGCCAGCAGTTTGGGGACAAGACCTAACTATGGCTACACCTTC.

This clone came up once. The chain links TRBV29-1 to TRBJ2-3; maybe TRBD2 (5 bases). Germline V lookup: CDR1 SQVTM, CDR2 ANQGSEA. The CDR3 spans 13 residues. V was shortened by 2 bases and J by 6 bases, with 12 bases between the two germline ends. CDR3 sequence reads: CSVELWELDTQYF. The CDR3, as DNA: TGCAGCGTTGAATTGTGGGAGTTGGATACGCAGTATTTT.

The chain combines TRBV18 with TRBJ2-5, with 7 bases matching TRBD1. The CDR3 sequence is 15 residues long. CDR1 is KGHSH, CDR2 LQKENI, per germline. V shed 3 bases, J shed 2 bases, and the junction held 6 bases outside the gene matches. The CDR3 DNA follows: TGTGCCAGCTCACCGGGTGCAGGGGGTCAAGAGACCCAGTACTTC. It is translated as CASSPGAGGQETQYF.

This clone has a handful of counts. This chain connects TRBV4-2 to TRBJ1-6; 9 bases agree with TRBD1. V was clipped by 4 bases and J by 9 bases; unmatched bases: 7. The CDR3 totals 15 residues. Per germline, CDR1 LGHNA and CDR2 YNFKEQ. CDR3 in DNA: TGTGCCAGCAGCCCCACGGACAGGGGAGTTTCACCCCTCCACTTT. Its protein is CASSPTDRGVSPLHF.